What follows is one T cell receptor beta chain and its context. Profiling relied on immunoSEQ multiplex PCR, and the TCRdb table lists in-frame clones only, not all of them. The table shows about 50,000 clones, with nearly 90% occurring only once. The sample originates from a study of PD-1 blockade in classical Hodgkin lymphoma. This CDR3 spans 16 amino acids. Per germline, CDR1 WSHSY and CDR2 SAAADI. V lost 4 bases and J lost 4; bases outside the gene matches: 7. Sample time point: cycle 4 day 1 (C4D1), after less than seven weeks of nivolumab. Every patient experienced relapse after autologous stem cell transplantation, and brentuximab vedotin exposure varied.

This specimen consisted of peripheral blood mononuclear cells (PBMCs), obtained before the fourth cycle of nivolumab. This chain connects TRBV10-2 to TRBJ1-6, with TRBD1 matching 7 bases. This receptor was obtained from a human donor with classical Hodgkin lymphoma. CDR3 nucleotide sequence: TGCGCCAGCAGTGGACAGGGTTCCACTTATAATTCACCCCTCCACTTT. It codes for CASSGQGSTYNSPLHF.